This is a list of T cell receptor beta chains from one sample in a study of graft-versus-host responses after intestinal transplantation. TCRdb's copy holds only in-frame clones and misses some; the assay was immunoSEQ multiplex PCR. The sample lists thousands of clones; around a third were seen once. Sequenced here: alloreactive CD8+ T cells from a mixed lymphocyte reaction culture, sampled before transplantation. The receptors stem from a human patient who was an organ donor for intestinal transplantation. Both conserved end residues are part of each CDR3. A D gene is named only where the DNA matches it firmly. The listing skips clone size in some rows; elsewhere it reads once, few, many or a size class.

V gene,J gene,D gene,clone size,CDR3 DNA,CDR3 protein
TRBV5-6,TRBJ1-1,NA,many,TGTGCCAGCAGCTCCGACAGTTATAATGAAGCTTTCTTT,CASSSDSYNEAFF
TRBV10-1,TRBJ2-1,NA,medium-sized,TGCGCCAGGTCGGACTATCCCTCCTACAATGAGCAGTTCTTC,CARSDYPSYNEQFF
TRBV7-6,TRBJ1-2,NA,medium-sized,TGTGCCAGCAGCTTATCGGGCGGGGGGGGGCCAGGCTACACCTTC,CASSLSGGGGPGYTF
TRBV2,TRBJ2-1,TRBD2,NA,TGTGCCAGCAGTGAAGCGGCTAGCGGGGGGGGGAGCTCCTACAATGAGCAGTTCTTC,CASSEAASGGGSSYNEQFF
TRBV10-1,TRBJ2-3,TRBD2,NA,TGCGCCAGCAGGGACTCCGGACTAGCGGGGGTCCCTAGCACAGATACGCAGTATTTT,CASRDSGLAGVPSTDTQYF
TRBV29-1,TRBJ2-2,TRBD2,NA,TGCAGCGTTGAGGCGGGAGCGAACACCGGGGAGCTGTTTTTT,CSVEAGANTGELFF
TRBV5-6,TRBJ2-5,NA,NA,TGTGCCAGCAGCTTGGAGGGGTACTCATCCCCCAACCAAGAGACCCAGTACTTC,CASSLEGYSSPNQETQYF
TRBV27,TRBJ2-7,TRBD1,medium-sized,TGTGCCAGCAGTTTAGGGACAGCAGCCTACGAGCAGTACTTC,CASSLGTAAYEQYF
TRBV6-4,TRBJ2-3,TRBD2,NA,TGTGCCAGCAGTGACTCGGGACTAGCCACAGATACGCAGTATTTT,CASSDSGLATDTQYF
TRBV11-2,TRBJ2-3,NA,NA,TGTGCCAGCAGCCCTAACAGGCCTAGCACAGATACGCAGTATTTT,CASSPNRPSTDTQYF
TRBV6-5,TRBJ2-7,NA,few,TGTGCCAGCGGGCACGGCGAGCAGTACTTC,CASGHGEQYF
TRBV2,TRBJ2-5,TRBD2,once,TGTGCCAGCAGTGACGGGACTAGCGGGGCGATATACTTC,CASSDGTSGAIYF
TRBV7-8,TRBJ1-5,TRBD1,NA,TGTGCCAGCAGCTTGGCCCGACAGGGAAACCAGCCCCAGCATTTT,CASSLARQGNQPQHF
TRBV5-1,TRBJ2-3,NA,few,TGCGCCAGCACCCCCGCGGGGTCCGTTTTCATCTCAGATACGCAGTATTTT,CASTPAGSVFISDTQYF
TRBV6-5,TRBJ1-2,NA,few,TGTGCCAGCAGTGACTACGACAGCTATGGCTACACCTTC,CASSDYDSYGYTF
TRBV10-3,TRBJ2-7,TRBD1,NA,TGTGCCACGACACCCGGGACAGCGTACGAGCAGTACTTC,CATTPGTAYEQYF
TRBV7-8,TRBJ1-5,NA,medium-sized,TGTGCCAGCAGCTTATGGGGGCGGAATCAGCCCCAGCATTTT,CASSLWGRNQPQHF
TRBV15,TRBJ2-7,NA,NA,TGTGCCACCAGCACCCGAAAGGGAGTCCCCTACGAGCAGTACTTC,CATSTRKGVPYEQYF
TRBV4-1,TRBJ2-1,TRBD2,NA,TGTGCCAGCAGCCAACCTAGCGGGAGAAATGAGCAGTTCTTC,CASSQPSGRNEQFF
TRBV28,TRBJ2-3,NA,few,TGTGCCAGCGGAAAACTGACTAGGGACTGGGCAGATACGCAGTATTTT,CASGKLTRDWADTQYF
TRBV6-1,TRBJ1-4,NA,few,TGTGCCAGCAGTGAGCCCGACGGCGGGCTTAATGAAAAACTGTTTTTT,CASSEPDGGLNEKLFF
TRBV27,TRBJ1-1,NA,NA,TGTGCCAGCAGTTTCGCCGGGGGGGCGGAAGCTTTCTTT,CASSFAGGAEAFF
TRBV7-3,TRBJ2-1,TRBD2,NA,TGTGCCAGCAGCGCGCTAGCGGGATCATACAATGAGCAGTTCTTC,CASSALAGSYNEQFF
TRBV4-3,TRBJ2-7,NA,NA,TGCGCCAGCAGCCAATCTCCAGGGGTGGTCGACGAGCAGTACTTC,CASSQSPGVVDEQYF
TRBV7-8,TRBJ2-2,TRBD2,few,TGTGCCAGCAGCCCCTGGACTAGCAGGGGCGGGGAGCTGTTTTTT,CASSPWTSRGGELFF
TRBV5-6,TRBJ2-7,NA,once,TGTGCCAGCAGCTCGCGGGATTCCTACGAGCAGTACTTC,CASSSRDSYEQYF
TRBV29-1,TRBJ1-5,NA,NA,TGCAGCGTTGATTCCGGGGGGGAGAATCAGCCCCAGCATTTT,CSVDSGGENQPQHF
TRBV30,TRBJ1-6,NA,NA,TGTGCCTGGGCCGAAGGGGGTTCCTATAATTCACCCCTCCACTTT,CAWAEGGSYNSPLHF
TRBV7-2,TRBJ2-3,TRBD1,few,TGTGCCAGCAGCGTTCTCGGACAGGTTGCGCAGTATTTT,CASSVLGQVAQYF
TRBV6-4,TRBJ2-1,TRBD2,NA,TGTGCCAGCAGTGGGGCCGGGACTAGCGGGAGTGATGAGCAGTTCTTC,CASSGAGTSGSDEQFF
TRBV19,TRBJ2-1,NA,NA,TGTGCCAGTAGTATGGGGGGGGCAGCCTACAATGAGCAGTTCTTC,CASSMGGAAYNEQFF
TRBV2,TRBJ2-3,TRBD2,few,TGTGCCAGCAGGGCCTGGGGGGGGACAGATACGCAGTATTTT,CASRAWGGTDTQYF
TRBV13,TRBJ1-1,NA,NA,TGTGCCAGCAGCTTAAGCCCGACAAGGAACACTGAAGCTTTCTTT,CASSLSPTRNTEAFF
TRBV6-1,TRBJ2-7,TRBD2,NA,TGTGCCAGCACGCAAGGACTAGCGGGTTACGAGCAGTACTTC,CASTQGLAGYEQYF
TRBV7-6,TRBJ1-1,NA,NA,TGTGCCAGCAGCGACCCGGGGTTAAACTTAGAAGCTTTCTTT,CASSDPGLNLEAFF
TRBV6-1,TRBJ2-3,NA,few,TGTGCCAGCAGTGAATCGCCCCGAGGGTATGGGGGCGATACGCAGTATTTT,CASSESPRGYGGDTQYF
TRBV6-1,TRBJ2-4,TRBD2,NA,TGTGCCAGCAGTGAACTAGCGGGAGAGGGGAACATTCAGTACTTC,CASSELAGEGNIQYF
TRBV19,TRBJ1-2,NA,NA,TGTGCCAGTAGTACGGGACATCGGGGCTACACCTTC,CASSTGHRGYTF
TRBV28,TRBJ2-2,TRBD1,once,TGTGCCAGCAGTTTACCGACCGGGACAGCGAACACCGGGGAGCTGTTTTTT,CASSLPTGTANTGELFF
TRBV19,TRBJ1-1,NA,few,TGTGCCAGTGGGGGCTTGGGAACTGAAGCTTTCTTT,CASGGLGTEAFF
TRBV10-3,TRBJ2-1,TRBD2,NA,TGTGCCATCAGAGCGGGGCCGAGCTACAATGAGCAGTTCTTC,CAIRAGPSYNEQFF
TRBV9,TRBJ1-2,TRBD1,NA,TGTGCCAGCACCCTCGGACAGGGCGGTTATGGCTACACCTTC,CASTLGQGGYGYTF
TRBV4-1,TRBJ1-1,NA,NA,TGCGCCAGCAGCCACCTCAGGCGGGGGGTAGCTTTCTTT,CASSHLRRGVAFF
TRBV30,TRBJ2-1,NA,medium-sized,TGTGCCTGGAGTCAAGGGCAGGGGTGGAATGAGCAGTTCTTC,CAWSQGQGWNEQFF
TRBV7-9,TRBJ2-7,NA,NA,TGTGCCAGCAGCCCAGCGGCCCCCTACGAGCAGTACTTC,CASSPAAPYEQYF
TRBV5-5,TRBJ1-2,NA,NA,TGTGCCAGCAGCTTGGGGCTCGCCCGTGGCTACACCTTC,CASSLGLARGYTF
TRBV6-1,TRBJ2-3,TRBD1,medium-sized,TGTGCCAGCAGTGGGACAGGGGGCGCAGATACGCAGTATTTT,CASSGTGGADTQYF
TRBV9,TRBJ1-3,NA,medium-sized,TGTGCCAGCAGCGTGTTGGGCTCTATCTCTGGAAACACCATATATTTT,CASSVLGSISGNTIYF
TRBV2,TRBJ1-6,NA,few,TGTGCCAGCAGGGCCATTGTAGGAGGACTATGGAATTCACCCCTCCACTTT,CASRAIVGGLWNSPLHF
TRBV28,TRBJ2-7,TRBD2,NA,TGTGCCAGCACCAGAGAGCCGGGACTAGCGGGCCATTCCTACGAGCAGTACTTC,CASTREPGLAGHSYEQYF
TRBV30,TRBJ2-1,TRBD2,NA,TGTGCCTGGGAGGTGAACGGGGGGTACAATGAGCAGTTCTTC,CAWEVNGGYNEQFF
TRBV28,TRBJ2-7,TRBD1,NA,TGTGCCAGCAGACCCCTCCGGGACAGGGGCTACGAGCAGTACTTC,CASRPLRDRGYEQYF